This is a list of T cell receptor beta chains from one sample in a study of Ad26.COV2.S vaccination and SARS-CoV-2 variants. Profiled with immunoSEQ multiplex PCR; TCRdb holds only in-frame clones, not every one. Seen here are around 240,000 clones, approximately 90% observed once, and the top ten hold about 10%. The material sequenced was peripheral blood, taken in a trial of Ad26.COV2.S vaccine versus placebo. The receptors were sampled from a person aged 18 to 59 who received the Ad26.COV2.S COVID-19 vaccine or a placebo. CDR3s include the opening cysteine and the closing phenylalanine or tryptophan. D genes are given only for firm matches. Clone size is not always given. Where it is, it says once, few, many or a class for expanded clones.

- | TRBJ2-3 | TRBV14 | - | CASSQSGPLGQYF | TGTGCCAGCAGCCAATCAGGACCCCTCGGGCAGTATTTT
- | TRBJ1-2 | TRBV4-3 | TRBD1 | CASSQTQGANYGYTF | TGCGCCAGCAGCCAGACACAGGGGGCCAACTATGGCTACACCTTC
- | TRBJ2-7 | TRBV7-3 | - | CASSQGVGESYEQYF | TGTGCCAGCAGCCAAGGGGTAGGGGAAAGCTACGAGCAGTACTTC
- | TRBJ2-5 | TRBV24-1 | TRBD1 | CATSDHGQGGQETQYF | TGTGCCACCAGTGATCACGGACAGGGTGGACAAGAGACCCAGTACTTC
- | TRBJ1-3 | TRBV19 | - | CASSKPWESSGNTIYF | TGTGCCAGTAGTAAACCGTGGGAGAGCTCTGGAAACACCATATATTTT
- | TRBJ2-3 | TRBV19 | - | CAHGEGAPPDTQYF | TGTGCACATGGGGAGGGGGCTCCCCCAGATACGCAGTATTTT
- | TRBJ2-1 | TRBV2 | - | CASSDLGTRSSYNEQFF | TGTGCCAGCAGTGACCTGGGGACACGAAGCTCCTACAATGAGCAGTTCTTC
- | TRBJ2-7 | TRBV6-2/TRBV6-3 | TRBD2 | CASSYSFSGGSYEQYF | TGTGCCAGCAGTTACTCGTTCAGCGGGGGCTCCTACGAGCAGTACTTC
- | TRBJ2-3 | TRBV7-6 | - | CASSAVGHRTDTQYF | TGTGCCAGCAGCGCCGTCGGACACCGCACAGATACGCAGTATTTT
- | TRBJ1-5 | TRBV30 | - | CAWSLQGGQPQHF | TGTGCCTGGAGTCTACAGGGTGGTCAGCCCCAGCATTTT
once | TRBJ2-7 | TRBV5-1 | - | CASSLGAGFSYEQYF | TGCGCCAGCAGCTTGGGGGCAGGTTTCTCCTACGAGCAGTACTTC
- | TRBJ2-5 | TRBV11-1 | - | CASSQGIETQYF | TGTGCCAGCAGCCAGGGGATAGAGACCCAGTACTTC
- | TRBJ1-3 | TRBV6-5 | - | CASSYQGRASGNTIYF | TGTGCCAGCAGTTACCAGGGTAGGGCTTCCGGAAACACCATATATTTT
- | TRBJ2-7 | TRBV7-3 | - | CASSTTPTGGLYF | TGTGCCAGCAGCACTACCCCTACGGGGGGCCTGTACTTC
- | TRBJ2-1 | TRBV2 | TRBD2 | CAILADIAYNEQFF | TGTGCCATACTAGCGGACATCGCCTACAATGAGCAGTTCTTC
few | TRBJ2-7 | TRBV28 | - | CASSLLGPGEQYF | TGTGCCAGCAGTTTGTTAGGGCCGGGCGAGCAGTACTTC
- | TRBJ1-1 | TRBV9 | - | CASSLGGGTEAFF | TGTGCCAGCAGCCTCGGGGGTGGCACTGAAGCTTTCTTT
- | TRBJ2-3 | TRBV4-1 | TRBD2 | CASSQDVGGGYTDTQYF | TGCGCCAGCAGCCAAGATGTTGGCGGGGGATACACAGATACGCAGTATTTT
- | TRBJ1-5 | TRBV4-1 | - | CASSQPVSNQPQHF | TGCGCCAGCAGCCAACCGGTAAGCAATCAGCCCCAGCATTTT
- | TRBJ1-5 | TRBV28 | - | CASTRAGLPLMWPQHF | TGTGCCAGCACCCGGGCAGGGTTACCCCTAATGTGGCCCCAGCATTTT
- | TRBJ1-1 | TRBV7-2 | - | CASRPPGGLLNTEAFF | TGTGCCAGCAGGCCCCCCGGGGGGTTACTTAACACTGAAGCTTTCTTT
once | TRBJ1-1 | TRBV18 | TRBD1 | CASSPRQGGMNTEAFF | TGTGCCAGCTCACCGAGACAGGGGGGCATGAACACTGAAGCTTTCTTT
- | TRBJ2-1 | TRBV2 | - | CASSEEAGTAYNEQFF | TGTGCCAGCAGTGAAGAGGCGGGAACGGCTTACAATGAGCAGTTCTTC
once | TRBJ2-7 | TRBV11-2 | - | CASSLDNGFGSSYEQYF | TGTGCCAGCAGCTTAGATAATGGATTTGGAAGCTCCTACGAGCAGTACTTC
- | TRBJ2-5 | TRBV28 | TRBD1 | CASSPYEGAFETQYF | TGTGCCAGCAGCCCCTACGAGGGGGCCTTTGAGACCCAGTACTTC
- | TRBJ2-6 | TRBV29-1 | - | CSVRGVGGVLTF | TGCAGTGTAAGGGGGGTGGGTGGCGTCCTGACTTTC
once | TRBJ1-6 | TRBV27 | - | CASSFVVESPLHF | TGTGCCAGCAGTTTTGTGGTTGAGTCACCCCTCCACTTT
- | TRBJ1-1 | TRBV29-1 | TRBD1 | CSFSGTVNTEAFF | TGCAGCTTCTCCGGGACAGTGAACACTGAAGCTTTCTTT
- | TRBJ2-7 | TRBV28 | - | CASSFPPSEQYF | TGTGCCAGCAGTTTCCCCCCCTCCGAGCAGTACTTC
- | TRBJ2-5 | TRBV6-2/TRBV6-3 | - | CASSYPADEETQYF | TGTGCCAGCAGTTACCCGGCGGATGAAGAGACCCAGTACTTC
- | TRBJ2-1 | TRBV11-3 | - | CASSLGGPYNEQFF | TGTGCCAGCAGCTTAGGAGGCCCCTACAATGAGCAGTTCTTC
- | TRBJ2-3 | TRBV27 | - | CASSLSIDLNKYF | TGTGCCAGCAGTTTATCGATTGATTTGAACAAGTATTTT
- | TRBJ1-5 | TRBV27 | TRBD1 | CASRDWTGSNQPQHF | TGTGCCAGCAGGGACTGGACAGGGAGTAATCAGCCCCAGCATTTT
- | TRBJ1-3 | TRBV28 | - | CASSLPLGGGSGNTIYF | TGTGCCAGCAGTTTGCCCTTGGGGGGGGGCTCTGGAAACACCATATATTTT
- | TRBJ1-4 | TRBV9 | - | CASSAGMVGEKLFF | TGTGCCAGCAGCGCTGGGATGGTCGGTGAAAAACTGTTTTTT
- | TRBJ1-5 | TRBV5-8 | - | CASSAGLNQPQHF | TGTGCCAGCAGCGCGGGACTCAATCAGCCCCAGCATTTT
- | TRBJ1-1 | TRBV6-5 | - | CASSPLGTPEAFF | TGTGCCAGCAGTCCTCTGGGGACCCCTGAAGCTTTCTTT
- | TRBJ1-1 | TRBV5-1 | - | CASSANSLNTEAFF | TGCGCCAGCAGCGCGAACAGCTTGAACACTGAAGCTTTCTTT
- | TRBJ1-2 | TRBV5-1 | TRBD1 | CASSSATGMEGYTF | TGCGCCAGCAGCTCGGCGACAGGGATGGAAGGCTACACCTTC
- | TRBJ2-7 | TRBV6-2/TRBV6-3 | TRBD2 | CASSYPTRSGKGEQYF | TGTGCCAGCAGTTACCCCACGCGCAGCGGGAAGGGCGAGCAGTACTTC
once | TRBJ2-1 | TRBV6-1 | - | CASSESRSNEQFF | TGTGCCAGCAGTGAGAGTAGGTCGAATGAGCAGTTCTTC
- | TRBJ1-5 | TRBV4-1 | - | CASSQYLYSNQPQHF | TGCGCCAGCAGCCAATACCTCTATAGCAATCAGCCCCAGCATTTT
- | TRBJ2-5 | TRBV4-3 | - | CASSQEGNGQETQYF | TGCGCCAGCAGCCAAGAAGGAAATGGCCAAGAGACCCAGTACTTC
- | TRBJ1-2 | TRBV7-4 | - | CASSPRQLDGYTF | TGTGCCAGCAGCCCCCGACAGCTGGATGGCTACACCTTC
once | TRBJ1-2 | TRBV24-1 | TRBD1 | CATSKTGTGNGYTF | TGTGCCACCAGTAAGACAGGGACGGGGAATGGCTACACCTTC
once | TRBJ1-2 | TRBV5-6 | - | CASRLSWANYGYTF | TGTGCCAGCCGACTGTCATGGGCTAACTATGGCTACACCTTC
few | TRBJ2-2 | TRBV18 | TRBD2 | CASSPPLAGNTGELFF | TGTGCCAGCTCACCACCACTAGCGGGCAACACCGGGGAGCTGTTTTTT
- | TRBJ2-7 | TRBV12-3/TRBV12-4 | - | CASSRDTSYEQYF | TGTGCCAGCAGTAGGGACACCTCCTACGAGCAGTACTTC
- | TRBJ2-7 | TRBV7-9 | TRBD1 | CASSSWTGGDVYEQYF | TGTGCCAGCAGTTCGTGGACAGGGGGGGATGTCTACGAGCAGTACTTC
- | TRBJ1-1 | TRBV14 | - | CASSQDLGGMDTEAFF | TGTGCCAGCAGCCAAGATCTGGGGGGCATGGACACTGAAGCTTTCTTT
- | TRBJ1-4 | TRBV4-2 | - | CAASQGGGNEKLFF | TGTGCCGCTAGTCAGGGAGGTGGGAATGAAAAACTGTTTTTT
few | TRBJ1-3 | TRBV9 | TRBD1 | CASSQSTGASSGNTIYF | TGTGCCAGCAGCCAATCGACAGGGGCGAGCTCTGGAAACACCATATATTTT
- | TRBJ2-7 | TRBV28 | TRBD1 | CASSTGQPFADPYEQYF | TGTGCCAGCAGTACGGGACAGCCCTTCGCCGACCCCTACGAGCAGTACTTC
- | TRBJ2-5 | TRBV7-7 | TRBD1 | CASSSGQGGETQYF | TGTGCTAGCAGCTCCGGACAGGGAGGAGAGACCCAGTACTTC
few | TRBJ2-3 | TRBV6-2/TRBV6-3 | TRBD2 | CASSTRTGGDTQYF | TGTGCCAGCAGCACAAGGACGGGGGGAGATACGCAGTATTTT
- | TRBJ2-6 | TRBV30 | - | CAVLKSGANVLTF | TGTGCCGTACTGAAATCTGGGGCCAACGTCCTGACTTTC
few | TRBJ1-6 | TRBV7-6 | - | CASSYRAGNSPLHF | TGTGCCAGCAGTTACCGGGCAGGCAATTCACCCCTCCACTTT
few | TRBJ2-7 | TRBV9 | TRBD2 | CASSPRAGSSYEQYF | TGTGCCAGCAGCCCGCGAGCGGGGTCTTCCTACGAGCAGTACTTC
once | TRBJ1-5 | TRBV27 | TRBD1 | CASNPTPGTGNQPQHF | TGTGCCAGCAACCCAACACCCGGGACAGGCAATCAGCCCCAGCATTTT
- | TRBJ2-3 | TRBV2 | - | CASRPGWGISTDTQYF | TGTGCCAGCAGGCCCGGATGGGGCATATCCACAGATACGCAGTATTTT